These 6 T cell receptor beta chains were all obtained from the same sample, sequenced in a study of identical twins. MiXCR, applied by TCRdb to the 5' RACE reads, yields one record per CDR3 protein. Altogether approximately 190,000 distinct CDR3 sequences are present, around a sixth being singletons, with the ten largest covering around 40%. These data also formed part of another study, on T cells expressing NK-cell markers.

Material for sequencing was CD8+ T cells sorted from blood. The source of these receptors is a woman younger than 30 in good health.

This clonotype was seen more than once but under ten times. The chain has TRBV11-2 and TRBJ2-3, with 8 nucleotides matching TRBD2. Trimming removed 1 base from V and 5 bases from J; junction bases left unmatched: 11. The CDR3 sequence is 17 residues long. Germline V lookup: CDR1 SGHAT, CDR2 FQNNGV. This chain's CDR3 is CASSLVSSGPEGDTQYF. The CDR3 coding sequence is TGTGCCAGCAGCTTAGTATCTAGCGGGCCCGAGGGAGATACGCAGTATTTT.

In its sample, this clonotype was seen a few times. The chain couples TRBV20-1 to TRBJ2-5; 7 bases match TRBD1. Losses at the gene ends were 0 bases for V and 3 bases for J; bases not matched to a gene: 7. The CDR3 totals 15 residues. The V gene's germline CDR1 is DFQATT and CDR2 SNEGSKA (reference sequence). CDR3 DNA sequence: TGCAGTGCTAGAGATCTGACAGGGCGGAAAGAGACCCAGTACTTC. Amino acid sequence: CSARDLTGRKETQYF.

The CDR3 here is CASMGDEQFF. The CDR3, as DNA: TGTGCCAGCATGGGAGATGAGCAGTTCTTC. The V call is TRBV2, the J call TRBJ2-1, with D perhaps TRBD2 (5 bases). The V gene's germline CDR1 is SNHLY and CDR2 FYNNEI. The length of the CDR3 is 10 residues. Trimming cost V 7 bases and J 8 bases, with 6 bases left between them.

The rearrangement joins TRBV5-5 to TRBJ2-1; D may correspond to TRBD1 or TRBD2 (7 bases each). CDR1 and CDR2 from the germline V gene are SGHKS and YYEKEE (reference sequence). V lost 0 bases to trimming and J lost 3 bases, with 16 bases between them. This CDR3 is 17 amino acids long. For the CDR3, the DNA is TGTGCCAGCAGCTTGGGGGCAGGGGGAGGGATCTACAATGAGCAGTTCTTC. It specifies CASSLGAGGGIYNEQFF.

The CDR3 protein is CASGAGGPRTDTQYF. The CDR3 DNA follows: TGTGCCAGCGGAGCGGGAGGGCCAAGGACAGATACGCAGTATTTT. The genes are TRBV5-5 and TRBJ2-3, with TRBD2 matching over 10 bases. The CDR3 loop spans 15 amino acids. V was pared by 7 bases and J by 3 bases, with 8 bases of the junction left unmatched. Germline CDR1 is SGHKS and CDR2 is YYEKEE (reference sequence).

This clonotype showed up just a few times. The rearrangement uses TRBV7-9 and TRBJ1-1; unclear D gene. The germline V and J ends were trimmed by 5 bases and 0 bases, with 16 bases remaining between them. Germline V gene sequence: CDR1 SEHNR, CDR2 FQNEAQ (reference sequence). The CDR3 is made up of 16 amino acids. Here the CDR3 DNA reads TGTGCCAGCAGCCCCCCCGGACGGGGAATGAACACTGAAGCTTTCTTT. It yields the protein CASSPPGRGMNTEAFF.